One TCR beta chain is described in this entry. Its antigen remains unidentified. This sample was taken from a study of OX40 agonist ivuxolimab in advanced cancers. Looking at the study overall: Patients got intravenous ivuxolimab at 0.01 to 10 mg/kg every 2 weeks. Study-level points and caveats: Within 6 weeks, CD4+ and CD8+ blood T cells expanded clonally at 0.1 to 3.0 mg/kg.

The CDR3 spans 13 residues. From germline, CDR1 is MDHEN and CDR2 SYDVKM. Trimming took off 10 bases at V and 7 bases at J, with 20 bases between the two ends. Clones were read by immunoSEQ multiplex PCR, and TCRdb kept only the in-frame ones, dropping some. The repertoire holds roughly 51,000 clones, with 70% to 90% as singletons. Here the sequenced sample was CD4+ or CD8+ T cells sorted from blood, taken in a trial of the OX40 agonist ivuxolimab. The origin of this receptor is an adult with an advanced solid tumor such as melanoma, head and neck, liver or kidney cancer. The chain combines TRBV28 with TRBJ2-7; maybe TRBD2 (5 bases). In DNA form, the CDR3 reads TGTGCCACCCTACGAGGGAGAATTGGGGAGCAGTACTTC. It codes for CATLRGRIGEQYF. The full variable domain, its missing parts supplied by reference TRBV28 and TRBJ2-7, is DVKVTQSSRYLVKRTGEKVFLECVQDMDHENMFWYRQDPGLGLRLIYFSYDVKMKEKGDIPEGYSVSREKKERFSLILESASTNQTSMYLCATLRGRIGEQYFGPGTRLTVT.